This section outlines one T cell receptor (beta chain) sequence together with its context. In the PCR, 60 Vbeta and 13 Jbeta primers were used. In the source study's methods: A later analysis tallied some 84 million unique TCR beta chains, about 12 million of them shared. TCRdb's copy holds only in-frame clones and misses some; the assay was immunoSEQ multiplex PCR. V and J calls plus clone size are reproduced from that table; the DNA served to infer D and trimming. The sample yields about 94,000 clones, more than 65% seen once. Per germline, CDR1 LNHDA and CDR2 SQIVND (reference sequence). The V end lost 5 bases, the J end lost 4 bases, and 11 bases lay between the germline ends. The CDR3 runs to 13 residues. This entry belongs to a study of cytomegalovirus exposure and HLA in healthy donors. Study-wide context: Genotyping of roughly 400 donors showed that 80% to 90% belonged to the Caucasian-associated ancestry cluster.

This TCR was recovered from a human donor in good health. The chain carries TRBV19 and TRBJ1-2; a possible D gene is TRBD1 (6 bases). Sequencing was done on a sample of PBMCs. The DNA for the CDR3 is TGTGCCAGTAGTGGCTCAGGGGTCTATGGCTACACCTTC. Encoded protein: CASSGSGVYGYTF.